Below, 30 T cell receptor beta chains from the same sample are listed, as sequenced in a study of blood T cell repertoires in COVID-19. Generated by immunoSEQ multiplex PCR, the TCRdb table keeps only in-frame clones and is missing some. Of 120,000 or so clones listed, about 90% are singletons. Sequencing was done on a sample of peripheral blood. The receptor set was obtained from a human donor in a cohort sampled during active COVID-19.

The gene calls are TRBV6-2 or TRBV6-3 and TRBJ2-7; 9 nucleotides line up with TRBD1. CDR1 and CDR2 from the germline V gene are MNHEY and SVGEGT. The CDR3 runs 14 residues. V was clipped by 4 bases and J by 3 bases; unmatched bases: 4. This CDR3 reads CASSLDRGNYEQYF. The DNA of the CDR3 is TGTGCCAGCAGTTTAGACAGGGGGAACTACGAGCAGTACTTC.

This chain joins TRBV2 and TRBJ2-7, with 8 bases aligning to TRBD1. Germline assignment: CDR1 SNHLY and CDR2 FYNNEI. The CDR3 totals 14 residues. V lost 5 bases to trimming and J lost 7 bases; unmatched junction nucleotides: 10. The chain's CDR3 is CASSSLTGAGEQYF. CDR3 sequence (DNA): TGTGCCAGCAGTTCCCTGACAGGGGCGGGGGAGCAGTACTTC.

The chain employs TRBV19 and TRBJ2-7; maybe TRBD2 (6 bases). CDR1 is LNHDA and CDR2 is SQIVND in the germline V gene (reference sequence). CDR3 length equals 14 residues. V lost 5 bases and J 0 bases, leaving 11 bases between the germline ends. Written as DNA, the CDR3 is TGTGCCAGTAGTGCGGGACGGAGCTCCTACGAGCAGTACTTC. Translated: CASSAGRSSYEQYF. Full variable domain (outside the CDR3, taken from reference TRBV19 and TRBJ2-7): DGGITQSPKYLFRKEGQNVTLSCEQNLNHDAMYWYRQDPGQGLRLIYYSQIVNDFQKGDIAEGYSVSREKKESFPLTVTSAQKNPTAFYLCASSAGRSSYEQYFGPGTRLTVT.

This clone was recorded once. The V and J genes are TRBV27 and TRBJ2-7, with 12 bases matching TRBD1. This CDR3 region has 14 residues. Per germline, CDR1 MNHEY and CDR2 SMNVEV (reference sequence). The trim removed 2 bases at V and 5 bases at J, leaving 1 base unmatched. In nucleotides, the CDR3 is TGTGCCAGCAGTTTAGGGACAGGGGGCGACGAGCAGTACTTC. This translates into CASSLGTGGDEQYF.

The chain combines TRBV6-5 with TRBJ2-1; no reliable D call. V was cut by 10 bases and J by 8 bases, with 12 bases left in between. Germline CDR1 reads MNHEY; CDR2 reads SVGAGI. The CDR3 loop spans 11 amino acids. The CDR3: CATDTIDEQFF. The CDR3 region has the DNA TGTGCCACCGACACCATAGATGAGCAGTTCTTC.

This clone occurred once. CDR3 nucleotides: TGTGCCAAAGGAGATGGAAACACCATATATTTT. It is translated as CAKGDGNTIYF. V usage is TRBV5-3 and J usage is TRBJ1-3; D is unresolved. TRBV5-3 carries the ORF label, with uncertain function. Between the trimmed V and J ends, which lost 9 bases and 3 bases, there was a span of 7 bases. The CDR3 has 11 amino acids.

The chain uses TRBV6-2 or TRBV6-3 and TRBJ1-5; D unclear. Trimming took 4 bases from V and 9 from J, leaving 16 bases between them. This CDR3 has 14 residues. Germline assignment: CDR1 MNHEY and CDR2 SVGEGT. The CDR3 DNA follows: TGTGCCAGCAGTTCGAGGCAGTTGGTTCGGCCCCAGCATTTT. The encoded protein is CASSSRQLVRPQHF.

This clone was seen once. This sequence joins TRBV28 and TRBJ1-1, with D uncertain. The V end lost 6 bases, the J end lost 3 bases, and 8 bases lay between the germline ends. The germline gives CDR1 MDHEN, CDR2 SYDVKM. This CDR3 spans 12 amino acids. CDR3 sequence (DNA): TGTGCCAGCAGGGAGAGGTACACTGAAGCTTTCTTT. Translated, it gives CASRERYTEAFF.

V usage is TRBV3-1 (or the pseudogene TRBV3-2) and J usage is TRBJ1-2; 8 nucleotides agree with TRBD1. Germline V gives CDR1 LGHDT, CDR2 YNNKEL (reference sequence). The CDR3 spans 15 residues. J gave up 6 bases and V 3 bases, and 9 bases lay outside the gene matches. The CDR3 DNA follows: TGTGCCAGCAGCCAGGAACGGACAGGGAAGGATGGCTACACCTTC. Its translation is CASSQERTGKDGYTF.

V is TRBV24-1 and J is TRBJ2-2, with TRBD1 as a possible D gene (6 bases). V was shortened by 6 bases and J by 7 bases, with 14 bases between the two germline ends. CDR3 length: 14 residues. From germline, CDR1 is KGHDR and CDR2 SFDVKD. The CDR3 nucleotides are TGTGCCACCAGTCAGGGGTTAGTTGGCGGGGAGCTGTTTTTT. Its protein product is CATSQGLVGGELFF.

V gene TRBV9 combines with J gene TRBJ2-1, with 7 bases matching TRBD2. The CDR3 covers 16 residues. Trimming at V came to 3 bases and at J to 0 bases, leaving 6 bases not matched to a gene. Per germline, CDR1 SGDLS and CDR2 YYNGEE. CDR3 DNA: TGTGCCAGCAGCGCCGGTAGCGGGTACTCCTACAATGAGCAGTTCTTC. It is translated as CASSAGSGYSYNEQFF.

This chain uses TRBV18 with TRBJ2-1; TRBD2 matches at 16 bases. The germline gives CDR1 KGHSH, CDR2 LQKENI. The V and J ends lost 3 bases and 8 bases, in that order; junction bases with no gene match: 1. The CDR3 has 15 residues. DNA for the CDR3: TGTGCCAGCTCACCGGGGACTAGCGGGAGGGATGAGCAGTTCTTC. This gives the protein CASSPGTSGRDEQFF.

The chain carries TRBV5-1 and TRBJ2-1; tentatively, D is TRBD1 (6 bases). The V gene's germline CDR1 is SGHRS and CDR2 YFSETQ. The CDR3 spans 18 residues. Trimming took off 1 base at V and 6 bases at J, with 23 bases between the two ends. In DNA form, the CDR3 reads TGCGCCAGCAGCTTGTCAGCGGCAGGGACACATACTATCAATGAGCAGTTCTTC. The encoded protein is CASSLSAAGTHTINEQFF.

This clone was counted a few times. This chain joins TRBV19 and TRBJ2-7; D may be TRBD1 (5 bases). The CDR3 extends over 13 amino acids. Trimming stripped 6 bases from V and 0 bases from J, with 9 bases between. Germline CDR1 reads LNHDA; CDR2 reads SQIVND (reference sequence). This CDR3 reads CASSPDSSYEQYF. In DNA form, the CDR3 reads TGTGCCAGTAGCCCTGACAGCTCCTACGAGCAGTACTTC.

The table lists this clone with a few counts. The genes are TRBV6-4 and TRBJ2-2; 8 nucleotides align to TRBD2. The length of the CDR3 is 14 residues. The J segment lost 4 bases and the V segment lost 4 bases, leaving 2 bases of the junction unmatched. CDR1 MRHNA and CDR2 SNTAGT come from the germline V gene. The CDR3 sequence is CASSAGTSTGELFF. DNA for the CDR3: TGTGCCAGCAGTGCCGGGACTAGCACCGGGGAGCTGTTTTTT.

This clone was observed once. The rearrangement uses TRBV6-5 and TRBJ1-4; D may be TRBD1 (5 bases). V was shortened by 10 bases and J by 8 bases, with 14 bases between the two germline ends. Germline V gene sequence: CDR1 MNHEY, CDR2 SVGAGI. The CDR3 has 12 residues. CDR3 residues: CAKGHGREKLFF. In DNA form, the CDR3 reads TGTGCCAAAGGACACGGGAGGGAAAAACTGTTTTTT.

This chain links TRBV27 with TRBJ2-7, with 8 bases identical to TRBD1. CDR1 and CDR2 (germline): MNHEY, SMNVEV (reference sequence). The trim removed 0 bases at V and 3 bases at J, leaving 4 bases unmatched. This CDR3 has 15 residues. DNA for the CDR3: TGTGCCAGCAGTTTATCTGGGACAGGACTCTACGAGCAGTACTTC. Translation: CASSLSGTGLYEQYF.

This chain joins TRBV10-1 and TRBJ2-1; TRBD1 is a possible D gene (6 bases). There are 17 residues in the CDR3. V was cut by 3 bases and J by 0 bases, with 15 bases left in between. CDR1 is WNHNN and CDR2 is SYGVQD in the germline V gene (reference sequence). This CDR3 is CASSDDRLESSYNEQFF. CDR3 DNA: TGCGCCAGCAGTGATGACAGGTTGGAAAGCTCCTACAATGAGCAGTTCTTC.

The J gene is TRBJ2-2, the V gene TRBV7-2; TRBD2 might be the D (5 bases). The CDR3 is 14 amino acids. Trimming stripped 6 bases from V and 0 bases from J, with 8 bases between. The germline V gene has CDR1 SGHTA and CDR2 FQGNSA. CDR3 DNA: TGTGCCAGCAGAAGAGGGACGAACACCGGGGAGCTGTTTTTT. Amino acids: CASRRGTNTGELFF. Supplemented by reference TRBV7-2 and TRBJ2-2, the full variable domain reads GAGVSQSPSNKVTEKGKDVELRCDPISGHTALYWYRQSLGQGLEFLIYFQGNSAPDKSGLPSDRFSAERTGGSVSTLTIQRTQQEDSAVYLCASRRGTNTGELFFGEGSRLTVL.

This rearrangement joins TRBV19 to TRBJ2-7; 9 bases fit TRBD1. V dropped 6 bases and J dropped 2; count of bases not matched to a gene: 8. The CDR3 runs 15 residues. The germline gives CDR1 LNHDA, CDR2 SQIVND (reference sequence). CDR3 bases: TGTGCCAGTAGCTCAAATACAGGGGGCGCCTACGAGCAGTACTTC. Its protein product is CASSSNTGGAYEQYF.

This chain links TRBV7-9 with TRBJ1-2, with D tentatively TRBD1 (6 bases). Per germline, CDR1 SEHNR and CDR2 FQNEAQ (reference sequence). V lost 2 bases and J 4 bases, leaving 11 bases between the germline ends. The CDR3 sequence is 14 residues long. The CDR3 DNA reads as TGTGCCAGCAGCTTAACCCAGGGGACCTATGGCTACACCTTC. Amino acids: CASSLTQGTYGYTF.

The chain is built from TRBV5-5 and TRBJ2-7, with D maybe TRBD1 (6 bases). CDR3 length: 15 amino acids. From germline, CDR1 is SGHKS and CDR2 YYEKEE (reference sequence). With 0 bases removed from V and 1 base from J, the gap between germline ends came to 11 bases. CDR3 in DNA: TGTGCCAGCAGCTTGGCCAGGGGCAGATCCTACGAGCAGTACTTC. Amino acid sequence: CASSLARGRSYEQYF.

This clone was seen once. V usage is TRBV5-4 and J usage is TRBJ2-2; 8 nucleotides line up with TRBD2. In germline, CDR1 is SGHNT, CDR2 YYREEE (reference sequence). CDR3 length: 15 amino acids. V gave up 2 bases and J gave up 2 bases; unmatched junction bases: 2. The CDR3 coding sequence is TGTGCCAGCAGCTTTGTAGCGGGAAACACCGGGGAGCTGTTTTTT. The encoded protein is CASSFVAGNTGELFF.

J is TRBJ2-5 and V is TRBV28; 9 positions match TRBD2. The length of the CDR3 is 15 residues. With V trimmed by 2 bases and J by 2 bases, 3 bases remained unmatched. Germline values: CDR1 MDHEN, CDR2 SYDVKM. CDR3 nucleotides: TGTGCCAGCAGTTTAGGGGCGGGGGGGCAAGAGACCCAGTACTTC. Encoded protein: CASSLGAGGQETQYF.

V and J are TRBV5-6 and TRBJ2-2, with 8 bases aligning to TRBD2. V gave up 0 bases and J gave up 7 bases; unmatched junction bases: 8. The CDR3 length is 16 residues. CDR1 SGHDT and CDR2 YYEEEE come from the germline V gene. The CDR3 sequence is CASSLGTAGANGELFF. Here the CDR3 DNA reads TGTGCCAGCAGCTTGGGTACAGCGGGAGCTAACGGGGAGCTGTTTTTT.

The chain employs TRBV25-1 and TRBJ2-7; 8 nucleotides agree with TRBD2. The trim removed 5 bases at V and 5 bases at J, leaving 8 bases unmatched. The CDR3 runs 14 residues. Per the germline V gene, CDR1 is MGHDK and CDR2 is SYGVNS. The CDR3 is CASSWAGGSHEQYF. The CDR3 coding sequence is TGTGCCAGCAGTTGGGCGGGAGGTAGCCACGAGCAGTACTTC.

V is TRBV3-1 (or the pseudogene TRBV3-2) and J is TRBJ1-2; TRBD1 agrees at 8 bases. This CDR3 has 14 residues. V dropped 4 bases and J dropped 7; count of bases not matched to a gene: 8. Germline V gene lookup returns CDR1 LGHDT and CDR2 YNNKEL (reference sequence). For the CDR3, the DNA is TGTGCCAGCAGCCGCGACAGGGGCAGGCCTGGCTACACCTTC. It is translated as CASSRDRGRPGYTF.

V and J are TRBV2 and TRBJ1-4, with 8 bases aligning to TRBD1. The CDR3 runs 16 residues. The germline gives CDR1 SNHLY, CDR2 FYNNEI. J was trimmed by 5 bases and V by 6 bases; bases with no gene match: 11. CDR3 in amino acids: CASSERQGSGNEKLFF. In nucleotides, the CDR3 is TGTGCCAGCAGCGAAAGACAGGGGTCAGGAAATGAAAAACTGTTTTTT.

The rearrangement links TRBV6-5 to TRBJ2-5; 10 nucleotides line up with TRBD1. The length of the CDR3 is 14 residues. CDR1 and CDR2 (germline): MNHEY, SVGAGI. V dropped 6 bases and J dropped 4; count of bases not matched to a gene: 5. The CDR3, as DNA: TGTGCCAGCAGAGTGACAGGGGGCCTAGAGACCCAGTACTTC. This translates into CASRVTGGLETQYF.

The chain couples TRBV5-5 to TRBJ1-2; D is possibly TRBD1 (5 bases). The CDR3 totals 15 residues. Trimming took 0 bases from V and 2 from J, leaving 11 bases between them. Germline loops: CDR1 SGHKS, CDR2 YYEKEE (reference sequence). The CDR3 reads CASSLGTDTNYGYTF. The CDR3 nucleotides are TGTGCCAGCAGCTTGGGGACGGACACCAACTATGGCTACACCTTC.